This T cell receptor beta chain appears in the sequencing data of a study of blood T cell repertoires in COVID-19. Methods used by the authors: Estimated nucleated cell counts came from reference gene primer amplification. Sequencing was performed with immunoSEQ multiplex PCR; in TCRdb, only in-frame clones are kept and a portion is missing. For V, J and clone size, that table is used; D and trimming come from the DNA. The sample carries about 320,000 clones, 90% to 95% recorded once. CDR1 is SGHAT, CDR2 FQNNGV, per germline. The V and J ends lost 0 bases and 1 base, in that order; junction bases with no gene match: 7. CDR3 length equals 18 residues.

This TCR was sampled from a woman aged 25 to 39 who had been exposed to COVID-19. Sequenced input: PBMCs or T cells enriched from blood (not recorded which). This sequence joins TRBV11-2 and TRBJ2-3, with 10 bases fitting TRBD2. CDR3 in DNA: TGTGCCAGCAGCTTAGATCCCCCCCTAGCGGGGGGCACAGATACGCAGTATTTT. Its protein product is CASSLDPPLAGGTDTQYF.